Listed here are 32 T cell receptor beta chains from one sample, sequenced in a study of T-cell memory formation after mild COVID-19. TCRdb re-derived calls from the 5' RACE reads in MiXCR, one entry per CDR3 protein. The sample contains fewer than 400,000 distinct CDR3 sequences, roughly 13% of which appear only once. The material sequenced was PBMCs or a T cell subset sorted from them (not recorded which). The receptors here all came from a man aged 18 to 29 who had mild COVID-19 (a few samples of this study predate the infection). Cell type and time point are not known.

This chain uses TRBV9 with TRBJ2-3; weak D call: TRBD2 (6 bases). Germline V gene data show CDR1 as SGDLS and CDR2 as YYNGEE. This CDR3 is built from 15 residues. V dropped 1 base and J dropped 5 bases, with 14 bases sitting between them. The CDR3 DNA sequence: TGTGCCAGCAGCGTATTACGGGGAGGCGGAGATACGCAGTATTTT. As protein: CASSVLRGGGDTQYF.

V usage is TRBV3-1 and J usage is TRBJ1-5; 8 nucleotides line up with TRBD1. The junction had 6 bases not matched to a gene; V was cut back by 4 bases and J by 4 bases. Germline assignment: CDR1 LGHDT and CDR2 YNNKEL (reference sequence). CDR3 length: 15 residues. The CDR3 sequence: CASSLGTGHNQPQHF. DNA of the CDR3: TGTGCCAGCAGCCTGGGGACAGGCCATAATCAGCCCCAGCATTTT.

This clonotype was seen more than once but under ten times. The J gene is TRBJ2-6, the V gene TRBV5-1, with D possibly matching TRBD2 (6 bases). This CDR3 has 15 residues. Deletions cut 4 bases from V and 0 bases from J, with 8 bases between. Germline V gene data show CDR1 as SGHRS and CDR2 as YFSETQ. The CDR3, as DNA: TGCGCCAGCAGCCCGGGAGTCTCTGGGGCCAACGTCCTGACTTTC. Its translation: CASSPGVSGANVLTF.

This clonotype was counted a few times. This chain joins TRBV29-1 and TRBJ2-3; possibly TRBD1 or TRBD2 for D (5 bases each). Germline CDR1 SQVTM, CDR2 ANQGSEA. This CDR3 has 13 residues. V gave up 3 bases and J gave up 3 bases, with 10 bases separating them. The DNA of the CDR3 is TGCAGCGTTGAGGCAGGGAGAACAGATACGCAGTATTTT. This sequence encodes CSVEAGRTDTQYF.

The sample holds a few counts of this clonotype. J is TRBJ2-7 and V is TRBV21-1. TRBV21-1 has pseudogene status. CDR3 size: 15 residues. Written as DNA, the CDR3 is TGTGCCAGCAGCAAATCGGGTGGGATACCTTACGAGCAGTACGTC. Translated, it gives CASSKSGGIPYEQYV.

This clonotype was observed a handful of times. The rearrangement uses TRBV7-9 and TRBJ1-1, with D unresolved. Germline V gives CDR1 SEHNR, CDR2 FQNEAQ (reference sequence). This CDR3 region has 14 residues. Trimming cost V 3 bases and J 2 bases, with 10 bases left between them. CDR3 in DNA: TGTGCCAGCAGCTTTTTTGGCTCTAACACTGAAGCTTTCTTT. Its protein is CASSFFGSNTEAFF.

The chain joins TRBV5-1 to TRBJ1-6; D is uncertain. The ends were cut back, 0 bases at V and 11 bases at J, with 6 bases in the middle. There are 12 residues in the CDR3. In germline, CDR1 is SGHRS, CDR2 YFSETQ. CDR3 DNA: TGCGCCAGCAGCTTGGATATGACACCCCTCCACTTT. Its protein is CASSLDMTPLHF.

The chain uses TRBV2 and TRBJ2-1; 7 bases fit TRBD1. From germline, CDR1 is SNHLY and CDR2 FYNNEI. This CDR3 spans 12 amino acids. The V and J ends lost 6 bases and 8 bases, in that order; junction bases with no gene match: 4. This chain's CDR3 is CASRKQGYEQFF. Here the CDR3 DNA reads TGTGCCAGCAGGAAACAGGGGTATGAGCAGTTCTTC.

In its sample, this clonotype was seen a few times. The V gene is TRBV5-1, the J gene TRBJ1-2, with a weak D call TRBD1 (5 bases). Trimming removed 2 bases at V and 2 bases at J, with 13 bases between. CDR1 is SGHRS, CDR2 YFSETQ, per germline. The CDR3 has 15 residues. For the CDR3, the DNA is TGCGCCAGCAGCTTAGACGGGACGGAGAACTATGGCTACACCTTC. It codes for CASSLDGTENYGYTF.

This clonotype was detected only a few times. The chain joins TRBV20-1 to TRBJ2-7, with 7 nucleotides matching TRBD1. The junction had 12 bases not matched to a gene; V was cut back by 6 bases and J by 4 bases. Germline CDR1 reads DFQATT; CDR2 reads SNEGSKA (reference sequence). The CDR3 runs to 14 residues. Written as DNA, the CDR3 is TGCAGTGCACAACGGACAGGCGGCGGGTACGAGCAGTACTTC. Protein sequence: CSAQRTGGGYEQYF.

The V gene is TRBV18, the J gene TRBJ1-4; D remains ambiguous. Germline CDR1 and CDR2: KGHSH and LQKENI. The CDR3 consists of 12 residues. The ends were cut back, 3 bases at V and 2 bases at J, with 1 base in the middle. CDR3 bases: TGTGCCAGCTCACCTACTAATGAAAAACTGTTTTTT. Translating gives CASSPTNEKLFF.

This clonotype was recorded a few times. V usage is TRBV11-2 and J usage is TRBJ2-5; 12 bases agree with TRBD2. This CDR3 region has 16 residues. J lost 4 bases, V lost 1 base, and 4 bases had no gene match. Germline CDR1 is SGHAT and CDR2 is FQNNGV. DNA for the CDR3: TGTGCCAGCAGCTTAGTACGGACTAGCGGGGTAGAGACCCAGTACTTC. It yields the protein CASSLVRTSGVETQYF.

This clonotype was observed at least ten times. In DNA, the CDR3 is TGTGCCAGCACCCGAACGACTAGCGGGGGGAGCACAGATACGCAGTATTTT. It translates to CASTRTTSGGSTDTQYF. The J gene is TRBJ2-3, the V gene TRBV9, with TRBD2 matching 13 bases. Trimming cost V 6 bases and J 0 bases; bases outside gene matches: 7. Germline loops: CDR1 SGDLS, CDR2 YYNGEE. CDR3 length equals 17 residues.

The J gene is TRBJ2-2, the V gene TRBV10-2; D possibly corresponds to TRBD2 (6 bases). The ends were cut back, 4 bases at V and 5 bases at J, with 8 bases in the middle. Germline assignment: CDR1 WSHSY and CDR2 SAAADI. This CDR3 is built from 13 residues. The CDR3 loop reads CASSAEGTGELFF. In DNA, the CDR3 is TGCGCCAGCAGTGCGGAGGGTACCGGGGAGCTGTTTTTT.

This clonotype was recorded at least ten times. The genes are TRBV5-1 and TRBJ1-1; D uncertain. From germline, CDR1 is SGHRS and CDR2 YFSETQ. The CDR3 runs 14 residues. Trimming pared 4 bases from V and 8 bases from J, leaving 18 bases between. DNA for the CDR3: TGCGCCAGCAGCGACCCACGTGTTAGGGAAGAAGCTTTCTTT. It specifies CASSDPRVREEAFF.

This clonotype has more than one count but fewer than ten. The V gene is TRBV5-1, the J gene TRBJ2-5, with 9 positions matching TRBD2. The CDR3 contains 16 residues. Trimming took 3 bases from V and 3 from J; bases not matched to a gene: 9. Per germline, CDR1 SGHRS and CDR2 YFSETQ. This CDR3 is CASSSGRAGGEETQYF. CDR3 nucleotide sequence: TGCGCCAGCAGCTCCGGCCGGGCGGGGGGGGAAGAGACCCAGTACTTC. The full variable domain, with the rest looked up from reference TRBV5-1 and TRBJ2-5, is KAGVTQTPRYLIKTRGQQVTLSCSPISGHRSVSWYQQTPGQGLQFLFEYFSETQRNKGNFPGRFSGRQFSNSRSEMNVSTLELGDSALYLCASSSGRAGGEETQYFGPGTRLLVL.

In its sample, this clonotype was seen many times. CDR3 protein: CASSSLSAANTGELFF. As DNA, the CDR3 is TGCGCCAGCAGCTCTCTGTCGGCTGCTAACACCGGGGAGCTGTTTTTT. This chain connects TRBV5-1 to TRBJ2-2; D uncertain. V lost 3 bases and J 2 bases, leaving 14 bases between the germline ends. From germline, CDR1 is SGHRS and CDR2 YFSETQ. There are 16 residues in the CDR3.

This chain links TRBV4-3 with TRBJ2-5, with D possibly being TRBD1 (5 bases). Germline V gene data show CDR1 as LGHNA and CDR2 as YSLEER. V was pared by 0 bases and J by 7 bases, with 15 bases between. This CDR3 is 15 amino acids long. CDR3 amino acids: CASSQEPWHQGTQYF. The CDR3 DNA reads as TGCGCCAGCAGCCAAGAGCCCTGGCATCAGGGGACCCAGTACTTC.

The gene calls are TRBV20-1 and TRBJ2-2; 7 bases match TRBD2. The length of the CDR3 is 15 residues. The germline CDR1 and CDR2 sequences are DFQATT and SNEGSKA (reference sequence). With V trimmed by 4 bases and J by 5 bases, 10 bases remained unmatched. The CDR3 reads CSATSGLLLTGELFF. The CDR3 nucleotides read TGCAGTGCTACCTCGGGACTACTGCTTACCGGGGAGCTGTTTTTT.

The rearrangement joins TRBV12-3 or TRBV12-4 to TRBJ2-5; 7 bases are shared with TRBD1. The ends lost 5 bases at V and 6 bases at J; junction bases unmatched: 3. The CDR3 is made up of 12 amino acids. CDR3 bases: TGTGCCAGCAGTCCTAGGGGGCAGACCCAGTACTTC. Its translation is CASSPRGQTQYF.

The table lists this clonotype with a few counts. The chain joins TRBV4-1 to TRBJ2-1; D may be TRBD2 (5 bases). CDR1 MGHRA and CDR2 YSYEKL come from the germline V gene. Trimming left V 0 bases short and J 0 bases short, with 15 bases between. The CDR3 is made up of 18 amino acids. The CDR3, as DNA: TGCGCCAGCAGCCAAGACCCCCAGCGGTTTAGCTCCTACAATGAGCAGTTCTTC. Protein: CASSQDPQRFSSYNEQFF.

The chain links TRBV29-1 to TRBJ2-2; 8 positions match TRBD1. V shed 0 bases, J shed 4 bases, and the junction held 7 bases outside the gene matches. The germline gives CDR1 SQVTM, CDR2 ANQGSEA. The CDR3 runs to 16 residues. DNA of the CDR3: TGCAGCGTTGAAGACCCCGGGACAGGACCCACCGGGGAGCTGTTTTTT. This translates into CSVEDPGTGPTGELFF.

In its sample, this clonotype was seen a few times. The J gene is TRBJ1-4, the V gene TRBV9; the match to TRBD1 covers 7 bases. The V and J ends lost 3 bases and 0 bases, in that order; junction bases with no gene match: 5. This CDR3 is 16 amino acids long. Germline V gene lookup returns CDR1 SGDLS and CDR2 YYNGEE. The CDR3 nucleotides are TGTGCCAGCAGCGCCAGGGGACAGCCAACTAATGAAAAACTGTTTTTT. Translated: CASSARGQPTNEKLFF.

This clonotype was counted only a few times. The V call is TRBV6-5, the J call TRBJ1-1, with TRBD1 matching over 11 bases. CDR3 length: 23 residues. Germline V gene lookup returns CDR1 MNHEY and CDR2 SVGAGI. The trim removed 0 bases at V and 0 bases at J, leaving 21 bases unmatched. CDR3 loop: CASSYSRLYRDRGWSGMNTEAFF. DNA of the CDR3: TGTGCCAGCAGTTACTCGAGACTTTACCGGGACAGGGGGTGGAGTGGTATGAACACTGAAGCTTTCTTT.

Many counts were recorded for this clonotype. The chain uses TRBV7-2 and TRBJ2-1, with D unclear. Germline V gene data show CDR1 as SGHTA and CDR2 as FQGNSA. The CDR3 is 13 amino acids. V gave up 5 bases and J gave up 6 bases, with 11 bases separating them. The CDR3 sequence is CASSPGQPNEQFF. The CDR3 bases are TGTGCCAGCAGCCCGGGCCAACCCAATGAGCAGTTCTTC.

The chain employs TRBV5-5 and TRBJ2-3; TRBD2 is a possible D gene (6 bases). The V end was cut by 4 bases, the J end by 2 bases, with 14 bases between. The CDR3 loop spans 15 amino acids. CDR1 is SGHKS, CDR2 YYEKEE, per germline (reference sequence). The DNA of the CDR3 is TGTGCCAGCAGCCCCCCCGGGAGCCACACAGATACGCAGTATTTT. As protein: CASSPPGSHTDTQYF.

This clonotype has more than one count but fewer than ten. The J gene is TRBJ1-2, the V gene TRBV12-3 or TRBV12-4; D not certain. The CDR3 totals 10 residues. Between the trimmed V and J ends, which lost 3 bases and 8 bases, there was a span of 4 bases. The CDR3 coding sequence is TGTGCCAGCAGTTTTTCCGGCTACACCTTC. Its protein is CASSFSGYTF.

The J gene is TRBJ1-5, the V gene TRBV3-1; D is undetermined. Trimming shortened V by 0 bases and J by 4 bases, and 10 bases separated the two germline ends. Germline V gives CDR1 LGHDT, CDR2 YNNKEL (reference sequence). CDR3 length: 15 residues. The CDR3 DNA is TGTGCCAGCAGCCAAGATACGACACAGAATCAGCCCCAGCATTTT. Its translation is CASSQDTTQNQPQHF.

The chain links TRBV9 to TRBJ1-1; D remains ambiguous. Trimming removed 4 bases from V and 5 bases from J, with 18 bases in between. The CDR3 has 15 residues. The V gene's germline CDR1 is SGDLS and CDR2 YYNGEE. The CDR3 DNA is TGTGCCAGCAGCCCGCGGCGGAGACCGGAGACTGAAGCTTTCTTT. Its protein product is CASSPRRRPETEAFF.

V usage is TRBV18 and J usage is TRBJ2-7; TRBD1 aligns across 12 bases. Germline assignment: CDR1 KGHSH and CDR2 LQKENI. The V segment lost 4 bases and the J segment 6 bases; nucleotides outside the gene matches: 4. The CDR3 length is 14 residues. CDR3 DNA: TGTGCCAGCTCACAAGGGACAGGGGGCGCCGAGCAGTACGTC. Protein: CASSQGTGGAEQYV.

This clonotype was counted between two and nine times. The CDR3 DNA reads TGCGCCAGCAGCTTAATTGGGAACTACGAGCAGTACTTC. It yields the protein CASSLIGNYEQYF. This chain connects TRBV5-1 to TRBJ2-7; D not certain. Trimming removed 2 bases from V and 3 bases from J, with 9 bases in between. This CDR3 comprises 13 residues. Germline CDR1 is SGHRS and CDR2 is YFSETQ.

At least ten counts were recorded for this clonotype. The chain uses TRBV6-5 and TRBJ1-4, with D possibly matching TRBD1 (5 bases). The CDR3 is made up of 15 amino acids. Looked up from germline, CDR1 is MNHEY and CDR2 is SVGAGI. Trimming took 4 bases from V and 3 from J, leaving 12 bases between them. The CDR3 protein is CASSSKGDPNEKLFF. In DNA, the CDR3 is TGTGCCAGCAGTTCCAAAGGGGATCCTAATGAAAAACTGTTTTTT.